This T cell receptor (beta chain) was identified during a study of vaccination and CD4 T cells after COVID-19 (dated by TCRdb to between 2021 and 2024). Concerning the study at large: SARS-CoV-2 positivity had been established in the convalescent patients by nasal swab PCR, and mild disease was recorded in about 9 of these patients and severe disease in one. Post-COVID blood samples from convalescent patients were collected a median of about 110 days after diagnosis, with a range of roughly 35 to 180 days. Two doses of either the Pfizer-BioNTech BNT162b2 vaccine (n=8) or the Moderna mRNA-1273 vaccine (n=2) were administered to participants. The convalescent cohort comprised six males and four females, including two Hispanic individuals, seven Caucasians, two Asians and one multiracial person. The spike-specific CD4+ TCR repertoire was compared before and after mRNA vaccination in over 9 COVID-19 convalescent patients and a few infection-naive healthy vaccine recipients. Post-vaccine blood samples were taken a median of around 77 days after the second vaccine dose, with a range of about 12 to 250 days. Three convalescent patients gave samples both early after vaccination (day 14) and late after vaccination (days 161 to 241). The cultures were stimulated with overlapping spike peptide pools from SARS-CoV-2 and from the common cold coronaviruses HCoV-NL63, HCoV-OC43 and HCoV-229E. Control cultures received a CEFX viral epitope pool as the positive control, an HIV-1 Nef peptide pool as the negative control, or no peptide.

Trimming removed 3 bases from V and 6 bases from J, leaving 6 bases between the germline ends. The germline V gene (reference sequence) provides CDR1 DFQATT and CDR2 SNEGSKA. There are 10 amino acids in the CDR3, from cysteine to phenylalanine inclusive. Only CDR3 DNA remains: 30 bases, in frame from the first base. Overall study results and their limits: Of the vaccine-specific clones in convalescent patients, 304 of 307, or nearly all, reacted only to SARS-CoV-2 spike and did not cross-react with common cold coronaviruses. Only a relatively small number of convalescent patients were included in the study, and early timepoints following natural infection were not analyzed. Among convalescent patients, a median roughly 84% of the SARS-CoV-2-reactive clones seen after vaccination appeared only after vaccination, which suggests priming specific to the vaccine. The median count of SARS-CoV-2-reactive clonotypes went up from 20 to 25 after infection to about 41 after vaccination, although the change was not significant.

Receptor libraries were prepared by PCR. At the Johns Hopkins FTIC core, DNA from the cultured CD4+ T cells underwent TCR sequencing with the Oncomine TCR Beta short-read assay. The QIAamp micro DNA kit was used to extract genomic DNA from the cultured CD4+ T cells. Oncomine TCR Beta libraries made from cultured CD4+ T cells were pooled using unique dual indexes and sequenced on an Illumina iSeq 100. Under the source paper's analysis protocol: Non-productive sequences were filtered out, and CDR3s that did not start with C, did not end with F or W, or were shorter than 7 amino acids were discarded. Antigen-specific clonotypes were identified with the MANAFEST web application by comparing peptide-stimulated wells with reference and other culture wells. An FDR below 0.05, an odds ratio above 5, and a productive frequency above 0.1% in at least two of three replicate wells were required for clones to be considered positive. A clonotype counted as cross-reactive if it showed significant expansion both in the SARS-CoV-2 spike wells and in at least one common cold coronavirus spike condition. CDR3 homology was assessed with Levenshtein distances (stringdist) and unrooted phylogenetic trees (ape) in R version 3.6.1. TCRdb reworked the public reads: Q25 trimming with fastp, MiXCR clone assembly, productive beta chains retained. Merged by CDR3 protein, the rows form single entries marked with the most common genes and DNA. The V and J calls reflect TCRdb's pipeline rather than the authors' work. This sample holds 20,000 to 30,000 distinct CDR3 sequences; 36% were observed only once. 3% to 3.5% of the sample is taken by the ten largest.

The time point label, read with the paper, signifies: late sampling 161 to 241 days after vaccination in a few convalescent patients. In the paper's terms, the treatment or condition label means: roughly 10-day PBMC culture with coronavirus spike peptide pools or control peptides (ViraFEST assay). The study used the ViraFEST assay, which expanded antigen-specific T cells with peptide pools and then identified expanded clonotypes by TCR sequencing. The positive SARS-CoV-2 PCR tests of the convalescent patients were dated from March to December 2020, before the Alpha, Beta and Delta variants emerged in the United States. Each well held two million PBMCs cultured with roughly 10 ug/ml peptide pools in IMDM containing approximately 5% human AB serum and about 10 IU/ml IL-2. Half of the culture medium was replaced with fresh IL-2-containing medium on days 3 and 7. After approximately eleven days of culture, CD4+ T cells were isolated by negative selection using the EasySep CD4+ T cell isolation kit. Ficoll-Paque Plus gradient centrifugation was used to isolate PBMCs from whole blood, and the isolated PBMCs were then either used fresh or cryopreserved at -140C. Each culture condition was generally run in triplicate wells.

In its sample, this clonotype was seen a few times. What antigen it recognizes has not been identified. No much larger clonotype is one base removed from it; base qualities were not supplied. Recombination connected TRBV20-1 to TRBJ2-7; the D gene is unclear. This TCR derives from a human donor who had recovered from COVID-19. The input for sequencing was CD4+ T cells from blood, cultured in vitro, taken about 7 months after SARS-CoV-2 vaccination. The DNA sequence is TGCAGTGCTAGTTATGGCGAGCAGTACTTC. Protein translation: CSASYGEQYF.